Included here is one T cell receptor (beta chain) sequence, with context. Antigen: not known. This sample stems from a study of blood T cells in healthy people across ages. Study-wide results and limits: It was the long-lived donors that had more naive CD4+ cells and higher diversity than aged donors.

Donor samples were obtained from healthy Caucasian individuals from Russia, aged roughly 6 to 90. Per sample, extraction of total RNA gave at least 5.5 micrograms in every case. A second PCR of about 6 to 12 cycles used a sample-barcoded 5' primer and a J-beta primer mix. Using its own MiXCR run on the 5' RACE reads, TCRdb lists one record per CDR3 protein. The table lists about 1.4 million distinct CDR3 sequences, approximately 60% of them singletons. Looked up from germline, CDR1 is SGHDN and CDR2 is FVKESK. This CDR3 has 14 residues. Sequences were obtained from blood. This sequence originates from a man in his late teens or twenties in good health. The rearrangement links TRBV14 to TRBJ2-4; the D is unclear. The assigned J gene may be wrong: the sequence end matches TRBJ2-7 better. Written as DNA, the CDR3 is TGTGCCAGCAGCCCCCCGGGCACCTACTACGAGCAGTACTTC. This codes for CASSPPGTYYEQYF.